The sequence of this T cell receptor (beta chain) was determined in a study of blood T cell repertoires in COVID-19. V was cut by 7 bases and J by 4 bases, with 11 bases left in between. This CDR3 comprises 13 residues. The germline gives CDR1 SNHLY, CDR2 FYNNEI. Sequenced by immunoSEQ multiplex PCR; TCRdb stores in-frame clones only, minus some. The sample lists about 140,000 clones; less than 85% were seen once. The specimen sequenced was peripheral blood. This clonotype was sampled from a human donor in a cohort sampled during active COVID-19. The chain employs TRBV2 and TRBJ1-3; the D is unclear. In DNA, the CDR3 is TGTGCCAGCATCCGGGGTACAGGAAACACCATATATTTT. This gives the protein CASIRGTGNTIYF.